Following are 6 T cell receptor beta chains from one sample sequenced in a study of T cells in localized non-small cell lung cancer. Clones were read by immunoSEQ multiplex PCR, and TCRdb kept only the in-frame ones, dropping some. The sample records 15,000 to 20,000 clones, nearly 90% being singletons. The source was peripheral blood mononuclear cells, collected before any cancer treatment. The receptors were sampled from a woman aged 35 to 70 with stage III lung adenocarcinoma.

This chain links TRBV9 with TRBJ2-3; no reliable D call. V was pared by 0 bases and J by 1 base, with 6 bases between. The CDR3 runs to 14 residues. Germline values: CDR1 SGDLS, CDR2 YYNGEE. In DNA form, the CDR3 reads TGTGCCAGCAGCGTAGTAGGTGGCACAGATACGCAGTATTTT. It yields the protein CASSVVGGTDTQYF.

J is TRBJ2-5 and V is TRBV11-3, with TRBD1 identical over 8 bases. CDR3 length: 13 amino acids. From germline, CDR1 is SGHNT and CDR2 YENEEA. Losses at the gene ends were 5 bases for V and 6 bases for J; bases not matched to a gene: 5. CDR3 sequence reads: CASSKTGVKTQYF. Written as DNA, the CDR3 is TGTGCCAGCAGCAAGACAGGGGTCAAGACCCAGTACTTC.

This clone has only one observation. The chain couples TRBV7-3 to TRBJ2-3, with D unresolved. V was trimmed by 2 bases and J by 0 bases, leaving 6 bases between them. CDR3 length: 14 amino acids. Germline V gene lookup returns CDR1 SGHTA and CDR2 FQGTGA. This chain's CDR3 is CASSLGPSTDTQYF. The DNA of the CDR3 is TGTGCCAGCAGCTTAGGCCCAAGCACAGATACGCAGTATTTT. The full variable domain, with the rest looked up from reference TRBV7-3 and TRBJ2-3, is GAGVSQTPSNKVTEKGKYVELRCDPISGHTALYWYRQSLGQGPEFLIYFQGTGAADDSGLPNDRFFAVRPEGSVSTLKIQRTERGDSAVYLCASSLGPSTDTQYFGPGTRLTVL.

CDR3 bases: TGTGCCAGCAGATCGACAGAATCCTATAATTCACCCCTCCACTTT. This sequence encodes CASRSTESYNSPLHF. V gene TRBV2 combines with J gene TRBJ1-6; maybe TRBD1 (5 bases). Germline V gives CDR1 SNHLY, CDR2 FYNNEI. Trimming left V 6 bases short and J 1 base short, with 10 bases between. The CDR3 consists of 15 residues.

The chain joins TRBV18 to TRBJ2-5, with 7 bases that match TRBD2. Trimming removed 6 bases from V and 4 bases from J; junction bases left unmatched: 5. The CDR3 is made up of 13 amino acids. Germline V lookup: CDR1 KGHSH, CDR2 LQKENI. The CDR3 loop reads CASSRLAGETQYF. The CDR3, as DNA: TGTGCCAGCTCCAGACTAGCAGGAGAGACCCAGTACTTC.

The chain employs TRBV5-8 and TRBJ2-2; 7 bases are shared with TRBD1. This CDR3 region has 14 residues. The germline CDR1 and CDR2 sequences are SGHTS and YDEGEE. Trimming removed 6 bases from V and 3 bases from J; junction bases left unmatched: 5. The CDR3 spells CASKNRGDTGELFF. CDR3 nucleotide sequence: TGTGCCAGCAAAAACAGGGGAGACACCGGGGAGCTGTTTTTT.